These T cell receptor beta chains were read from a single sample in a study of cytomegalovirus exposure and HLA in healthy donors. Generated by immunoSEQ multiplex PCR, the TCRdb table keeps only in-frame clones and is missing some. The sample includes 150,000 to 200,000 clones, 60% to 80% seen only once; the top ten take roughly 8.2%. Sequenced sample: PBMCs. Every receptor here comes from a woman in her 40s in good health and CMV-seropositive. The conserved cysteine and the conserved F or W are not part of the CDR3 here. The order of the fields is V gene, D gene, clone size, CDR3 protein. The D gene is left open where the match is weak. Only part of the rows carry a size: once, few, many, or a class if the clone is expanded.

TRBV11-2 TRBD1 - ASSLDRGPYEQY
TRBV5-1 - - ASSLAGVGTEAF
TRBV28 TRBD1 - ASSFQDRGETYT
TRBV10-3 - - AISGSEWGVRAF
TRBV18 - - ASSPRYGGQATNEKLF
TRBV7-2 TRBD2 - ASSRAGGPSYNEQF
TRBV19 TRBD1 - ASNTGGGTGELF
TRBV28 - - ASTTNTGELF
TRBV7-9 - few ASSLGTVYTDTQY
TRBV7-3 TRBD2 - ASSWNVAGEETQY
TRBV19 TRBD2 - ASSSGRGSYEQY
TRBV4-2 TRBD1 - ASSDRLERHEQF
TRBV25-1 TRBD1 few ASSDGTGGGYAVTEAF
TRBV28 TRBD1 - ASSILQGYEKLF
TRBV28 - - ASKERAAYNEQF
TRBV18 TRBD1 - ASSSQGQGNEKLF
TRBV5-1 TRBD2 - ASSLDSGRAGEQF
TRBV28 - - ASSLPSDGYT